The TCR beta chain described here comes from a study of PD-1 blockade in classical Hodgkin lymphoma. Broader study findings: CD4+ TCR diversity climbed significantly by C4D1, unlike CD8+ TCR diversity. Healthy donors were reported to have higher baseline TCR diversity than newly diagnosed patients.

The CDR3 covers 15 residues. CDR1 SGHDT and CDR2 YYEEEE come from the germline V gene. Points on this clone: Its specificity is unknown.

The table came from immunoSEQ multiplex PCR; TCRdb's copy has only in-frame clones and leaves some out. The data contain fewer than 35,000 clones, 80% to 95% of them singletons. The time point is: cycle 4 day 1 (C4D1), after about 6 weeks of nivolumab. Every patient experienced relapse after autologous stem cell transplantation, and brentuximab vedotin exposure varied. CD4+ T cells were purified from thawed PBMCs by magnetic negative selection. The TCR sequence derives from a human donor with classical Hodgkin lymphoma. The rearrangement joins TRBV5-6 to TRBJ2-5; D assignment may be TRBD1 or TRBD2 (5 bases each). Gene TRBJ2-7 matches the end of the DNA better, so the J call may be wrong. The sample was CD4+ T cells from blood, taken before the fourth cycle of nivolumab. CDR3 coding DNA: TGTGCCAGCAGCTTCGGGGCACGGCGACCCTACGAGCAGTACTTC. It encodes CASSFGARRPYEQYF.